The rows below give T cell receptor beta chains drawn from one sample of a study of T-cell reconstitution after alpha-beta-depleted transplantation in children. TCRdb re-derived calls from the PCR reads in MiXCR, one entry per CDR3 protein. The sample holds about 370,000 distinct CDR3 sequences, around 20% seen once. Here the sequenced sample was PBMCs from the stem cell graft donor, taken from the stem cell graft. All receptors derive from a human donor who donated a stem cell graft to a child with acute myeloid leukemia. Each CDR3 is given with its conserved first and last residue. Fields, in order: D gene, V gene, J gene, clone size, CDR3 DNA, CDR3 protein. D genes are given only for firm matches. Rows may omit the clone size; those that give it use once, few, many or a size class.

>NA|TRBV12-3/TRBV12-4|TRBJ2-5|NA
TGTGCCAGCAGTTCCGGTAACAGGAGACAAGAGACCCAGTACTTC
CASSSGNRRQETQYF
>NA|TRBV20-1|TRBJ1-4|NA
TGCAGTGCTAGGTGGGGGCGCGTAGAAAAACTGTTTTTT
CSARWGRVEKLFF
>NA|TRBV7-2|TRBJ2-5|few
TGTGCCAGCAGCTTAGGGAACAAGGGGTCCCAAGAGACCCAGTACTTC
CASSLGNKGSQETQYF
>NA|TRBV24-1|TRBJ2-7|few
TGTGCCACCAGAGGTGGCGGAACGGGGGAGCAGTACTTC
CATRGGGTGEQYF
>NA|TRBV28|TRBJ1-5|few
TGTGCCAGCCGGTTAGGGGGGGGTCAGCCCCAGCATTTT
CASRLGGGQPQHF
>NA|TRBV12-3/TRBV12-4|TRBJ1-1|few
TGTGCCAGCAGGGACCTTAGGGTGTACACTGAAGCTTTCTTT
CASRDLRVYTEAFF
>NA|TRBV10-3|TRBJ2-2|many
TGTGCCATCAGTGCGCAGGGCGGGGAGCTGTTTTTT
CAISAQGGELFF
>TRBD2|TRBV6-5|TRBJ2-7|few
TGTGCCAGCAGCCCGAAAGGGTTGCGGGAGGGCCTAGAGGACGAGCAGTACTTC
CASSPKGLREGLEDEQYF
>TRBD1|TRBV28|TRBJ2-7|NA
TGTGCCAGCAGTTTATTAGGGGGACAGGACTACGAGCAGTACTTC
CASSLLGGQDYEQYF
>NA|TRBV7-9|TRBJ2-3|few
TGTGCCAGCAGCTTGGGGGAAAGGGCCCCAGATACGCAGTATTTT
CASSLGERAPDTQYF
>NA|TRBV7-2|TRBJ2-7|NA
TGTGCCAGCAGCTTACTTTCGGGGATCTACGAGCAGTACTTC
CASSLLSGIYEQYF
>TRBD1|TRBV28|TRBJ2-5|few
TGTGCCAGCAGTTCGGGACAGTCGAAACAAGAGACCCAGTACTTC
CASSSGQSKQETQYF
>NA|TRBV15|TRBJ2-1|NA
TGTGCCACCAGCAGGGGGGCGGCTGAGCAGTTCTTC
CATSRGAAEQFF
>TRBD2|TRBV28|TRBJ2-5|few
TGTGCCAGCAGTCCGGGACTAGCGGGAGTCAGACCTCAAGAGACCCAGTACTTC
CASSPGLAGVRPQETQYF
>NA|TRBV9|TRBJ1-2|NA
TGTGCCAGCAGCGTATTTGAGGGGACCTATGGCTACACCTTC
CASSVFEGTYGYTF
>NA|TRBV28|TRBJ2-6|many
TGTGCCAGCAGTTTGGGGGGGCCTGGGGCCAACGTCCTGACTTTC
CASSLGGPGANVLTF
>TRBD2|TRBV4-3|TRBJ2-7|NA
TGCGCCAGCAGCCTTATGGGGACTAGCGGGACGAGGGCATACGAGCAGTACTTC
CASSLMGTSGTRAYEQYF
>TRBD1|TRBV27|TRBJ2-1|many
TGTGCCAGCAGTAAGGGACAGGGGGCCTACAATGAGCAGTTCTTC
CASSKGQGAYNEQFF
>NA|TRBV2|TRBJ1-3|NA
TGTGCCAGCAGTCTCGGAGATGCATCCTCTGGAAACACCATATATTTT
CASSLGDASSGNTIYF
>NA|TRBV20-1|TRBJ1-3|once
TGCAGTGCTAGAGATACCGGAAACACCATATATTTT
CSARDTGNTIYF
>NA|TRBV12-3/TRBV12-4|TRBJ2-1|many
TGTGCCAGCAGTGGTTATGAGCAGTTCTTC
CASSGYEQFF
>NA|TRBV24-1|TRBJ2-1|few
TGTGCCACCAGTGATAAGGGGTCCGGTAATCAGCAGTTCTTC
CATSDKGSGNQQFF
>TRBD1|TRBV5-6|TRBJ2-7|many
TGTGCCAGCAGCTTGGTGAACGGACAGGACTTCTCCTACGAGCAGTACTTC
CASSLVNGQDFSYEQYF
>NA|TRBV7-2|TRBJ2-7|NA
TGTGCCAGCAGCTCCCCCAGGGAGACCTACGAGCAGTACTTC
CASSSPRETYEQYF
>NA|TRBV30|TRBJ2-7|many
TGTGCCTGGAGTCTCGGGAAAGACGAGCAGTACTTC
CAWSLGKDEQYF
>NA|TRBV29-1|TRBJ2-1|few
TGCAGCGTTGACGAAGGGCTAGCTGAGTCCTACAATGAGCAGTTCTTC
CSVDEGLAESYNEQFF
>NA|TRBV4-3|TRBJ2-7|few
TGCGCCAGCAGTTCCACCCGGGGCTCCTACGAGCAGTACTTC
CASSSTRGSYEQYF
>TRBD1|TRBV6-1|TRBJ2-7|NA
TGTGCCAGCAGTACCACAGGGGTGAATTTCTACGAGCAGTACTTC
CASSTTGVNFYEQYF
>NA|TRBV21-1|TRBJ2-1|few
TGTGCCAGCAGCAAAGACCTAGCGCCAAGCTCCTACAATGAGCAGTTCTTC
CASSKDLAPSSYNEQFF
>TRBD2|TRBV28|TRBJ2-1|NA
TGTGCCAGCCACTTAAGCGGGAGGGCCAGTAATGAGCAGTTCTTC
CASHLSGRASNEQFF
>NA|TRBV7-9|TRBJ2-7|NA
TGTACCAGCAGCTTATTAAGTGGGAGCTACGAGCAGTACTTC
CTSSLLSGSYEQYF
>TRBD2|TRBV7-9|TRBJ2-7|NA
TGTGCCAGCAGCGCGGGACTAGATCCCAACGAGCAGTACTTC
CASSAGLDPNEQYF
>NA|TRBV5-1|TRBJ2-7|NA
TGCGCCAGCAGTCCGGCGAACGCGGGGGAGCAGTACTTC
CASSPANAGEQYF
>TRBD2|TRBV7-8|TRBJ2-1|NA
TGTGCCAGCAGCTTATGGGAGGGAACGTACAATGAGCAGTTCTTC
CASSLWEGTYNEQFF
>NA|TRBV12-3/TRBV12-4|TRBJ2-6|NA
TGTGCCAGCAGTCCAGGGGGGAGAAACTCTGGGGCCAACGTCCTGACTTTC
CASSPGGRNSGANVLTF
>NA|TRBV20-1|TRBJ1-1|NA
TGCAGTGCTATCCTCCAAGCCAACCGGGGAGGGGACACTGAAGCTTTCTTT
CSAILQANRGGDTEAFF
>NA|TRBV28|TRBJ1-1|NA
TGTGCCAGCAGGTCAGCAGGGCAAAGGACTGAAGCTTTCTTT
CASRSAGQRTEAFF
>TRBD1|TRBV12-3/TRBV12-4|TRBJ1-5|few
TGTGCCAGCCAGACAGGGGACCACAGCAATCAGCCCCAGCATTTT
CASQTGDHSNQPQHF
>TRBD2|TRBV14|TRBJ2-5|NA
TGTGCCAGCAGTCCGCCCTGGGGACGGGAGGGAGGAGAGACCCAGTACTTC
CASSPPWGREGGETQYF
>NA|TRBV20-1|TRBJ1-5|many
TGCAGTGCTATGAGAAGAACCCTTTATAGCAATCAGCCCCAGCATTTT
CSAMRRTLYSNQPQHF
>NA|TRBV29-1|TRBJ2-6|few
TGCAGCGTTTCATCGGGGGCAGGGGGAGTCTCTGGGGCCAACGTCCTGACTTTC
CSVSSGAGGVSGANVLTF
>NA|TRBV5-1|TRBJ2-7|NA
TGTGCCAGCAGTTTAGTGGGGGGAAGCTCCTACGAGCAGTACTTC
CASSLVGGSSYEQYF
>NA|TRBV3-1|TRBJ1-5|NA
TGTGCCAGCAGCCCCCACCCGACAGGTCCCCAGCATTTT
CASSPHPTGPQHF
>TRBD1|TRBV7-9|TRBJ1-2|NA
TGTGCCAGCAGCCCACAGACAGGGTTTCCACACGGCTACACCTTC
CASSPQTGFPHGYTF
>NA|TRBV5-1|TRBJ2-1|NA
TGCGCCAGCAGCCCCAGGACTAGGGGGTTTCGCAGCTCCTACAATGAGCAGTTCTTC
CASSPRTRGFRSSYNEQFF
>NA|TRBV4-1|TRBJ2-7|NA
TGCGCCAGCAGCCAAACCCGCGGGACGAGGGAGCAGTACTTC
CASSQTRGTREQYF
>NA|TRBV28|TRBJ2-2|NA
TGTGCCAGCAGTTTCGTCTCCACCGGGGAGCTGTTTTTT
CASSFVSTGELFF
>TRBD2|TRBV27|TRBJ2-7|few
TGTGCCAGCACCCCAGCGGGAGCCGTCTACGAGCAGTACTTC
CASTPAGAVYEQYF
>NA|TRBV6-1|TRBJ2-7|few
TGTGCCAGCGAGGGGACGGCCGGGGCCTACGAGCAGTACTTC
CASEGTAGAYEQYF
>TRBD2|TRBV3-1|TRBJ2-7|NA
TGTGCCAGCAGCCAAATGGGAGGGGTCTACGAGCAGTACTTC
CASSQMGGVYEQYF